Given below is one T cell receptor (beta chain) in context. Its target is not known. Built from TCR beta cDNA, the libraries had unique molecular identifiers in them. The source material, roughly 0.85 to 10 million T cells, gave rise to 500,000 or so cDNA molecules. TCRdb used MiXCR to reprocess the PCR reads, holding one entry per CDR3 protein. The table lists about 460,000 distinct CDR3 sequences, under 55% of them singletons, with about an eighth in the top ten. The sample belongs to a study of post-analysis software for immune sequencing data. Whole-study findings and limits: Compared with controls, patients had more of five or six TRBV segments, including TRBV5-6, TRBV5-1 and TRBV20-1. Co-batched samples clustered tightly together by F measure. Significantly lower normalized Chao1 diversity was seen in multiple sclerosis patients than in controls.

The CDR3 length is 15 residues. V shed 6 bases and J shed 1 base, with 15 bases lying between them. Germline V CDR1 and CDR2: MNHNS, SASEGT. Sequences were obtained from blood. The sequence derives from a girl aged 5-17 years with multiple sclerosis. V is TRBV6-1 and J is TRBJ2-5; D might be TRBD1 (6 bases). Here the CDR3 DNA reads TGTGCCAGCAGGGGGGCGGGCACCTTCCAAGAGACCCAGTACTTC. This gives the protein CASRGAGTFQETQYF.